These 14 T cell receptor beta chains were sequenced from one sample in a study of beta chain features in type 1 diabetes. Study-level results: TCRB CDR3s from Type 1 diabetes patients were moderately but significantly shorter in all four CD4+ subsets.

Expressed TCRB transcripts were sequenced because the isolated RNA had all been reverse transcribed beforehand. Only in-frame clones appear in the TCRdb table, and some are missing; sequencing was by immunoSEQ multiplex PCR. Of 500,000 to 850,000 clones listed, over 13% are singletons. These receptors' targets are unknown. The sequenced sample consisted of naive CD4+ T cells from blood. Receptors originate from a man younger than 30 with type 1 diabetes.

The genes are TRBV4-1 and TRBJ2-2, with TRBD2 matching 9 bases. CDR1 and CDR2 from the germline V gene are MGHRA and YSYEKL. V was pared by 0 bases and J by 7 bases, with 3 bases of the junction left unmatched. The CDR3 is made up of 15 amino acids. CDR3 DNA sequence: TGCGCCAGCAGCCAAGATCAACTAGCGGGCGGGGAGCTGTTTTTT. Its translation: CASSQDQLAGGELFF.

The gene calls are TRBV28 and TRBJ1-3; D unclear. The length of the CDR3 is 13 residues. V was pared by 6 bases and J by 5 bases, with 11 bases between. Germline CDR1 is MDHEN and CDR2 is SYDVKM. The DNA for the CDR3 is TGTGCCAGCAGATTACAAGAGCGAAACACCATATATTTT. As protein: CASRLQERNTIYF. The variable domain in full, completed from reference TRBV28 and TRBJ1-3, reads DVKVTQSSRYLVKRTGEKVFLECVQDMDHENMFWYRQDPGLGLRLIYFSYDVKMKEKGDIPEGYSVSREKKERFSLILESASTNQTSMYLCASRLQERNTIYFGEGSWLTVV.

The chain carries TRBV4-3 and TRBJ2-3; 7 bases fit TRBD1. The trim removed 0 bases at V and 1 base at J, leaving 4 bases unmatched. The germline CDR1 and CDR2 sequences are LGHNA and YSLEER. The CDR3 sequence is 16 residues long. CDR3 in DNA: TGCGCCAGCAGCCAAGATTCAAGGGGGCGCACAGATACGCAGTATTTT. Its translation is CASSQDSRGRTDTQYF.

This clone came up a few times. This chain connects TRBV7-6 to TRBJ2-3; 8 bases line up with TRBD1. V gave up 5 bases and J gave up 1 base; unmatched junction bases: 5. In germline, CDR1 is SGHVS, CDR2 FNYEAQ. The CDR3 covers 15 residues. The CDR3 nucleotides read TGTGCCAGCAGCCCAGGGGGCTTGGGCACAGATACGCAGTATTTT. This encodes CASSPGGLGTDTQYF.

This clone has a handful of counts. V usage is TRBV29-1 and J usage is TRBJ1-1; D is perhaps TRBD1 (5 bases). In germline, CDR1 is SQVTM, CDR2 ANQGSEA. V lost 7 bases and J lost 5, with 17 bases in between. The length of the CDR3 is 13 residues. The CDR3 DNA sequence: TGCAGCGCCCTGGACATCTTGGGAACTGAAGCTTTCTTT. Protein sequence: CSALDILGTEAFF.

The rearrangement links TRBV5-1 to TRBJ2-1; 8 positions agree with TRBD2. CDR3 length: 16 amino acids. Germline assignment: CDR1 SGHRS and CDR2 YFSETQ. Unmatched junction bases numbered 10, after V lost 0 bases and J lost 8 bases. The CDR3 DNA follows: TGCGCCAGCAGCTTGGCCTTTTCGGGAGGGCCCGATGAGCAGTTCTTC. Its protein product is CASSLAFSGGPDEQFF.

This clone has only a few counts. V usage is TRBV28 and J usage is TRBJ2-3, with 9 nucleotides matching TRBD1. This CDR3 region has 15 residues. The V gene end was trimmed by 6 bases and the J gene end by 5 bases; junction bases not matched to a gene: 9. From germline, CDR1 is MDHEN and CDR2 SYDVKM. The CDR3 loop is CASSPLGQGGDTQYF. CDR3 nucleotides: TGTGCCAGCAGCCCCTTGGGACAGGGAGGAGATACGCAGTATTTT.

This clone has a handful of counts. The chain employs TRBV30 and TRBJ2-7; D remains ambiguous. The CDR3 sequence is 13 residues long. Trimming shortened V by 2 bases and J by 3 bases, and 11 bases separated the two germline ends. CDR1 is GTSNPN, CDR2 SVGIG, per germline (reference sequence). The DNA of the CDR3 is TGTGCCTGGAGTACCCAATGGGGCTACGAGCAGTACTTC. Translating gives CAWSTQWGYEQYF.

The chain carries TRBV4-1 and TRBJ1-4; D uncertain. The ends were cut back, 0 bases at V and 8 bases at J, with 4 bases in the middle. The V gene's germline CDR1 is MGHRA and CDR2 YSYEKL. The CDR3 length is 12 residues. CDR3 amino acids: CASSQEREKLFF. Written as DNA, the CDR3 is TGCGCCAGCAGCCAAGAACGAGAAAAACTGTTTTTT.

This clone came up a few times. The chain employs TRBV28 and TRBJ1-1, with D uncertain. V lost 5 bases and J lost 3, with 16 bases in between. Germline V lookup: CDR1 MDHEN, CDR2 SYDVKM. CDR3 length: 15 residues. The CDR3 sequence is CASSRHHSGDTEAFF. The CDR3 DNA reads as TGTGCCAGCAGTAGACACCACTCCGGCGACACTGAAGCTTTCTTT.

The chain recombines TRBV30 with TRBJ1-2; D remains ambiguous. Looked up from germline, CDR1 is GTSNPN and CDR2 is SVGIG (reference sequence). Trimming pared 0 bases from V and 11 bases from J, leaving 13 bases between. The CDR3 is made up of 12 amino acids. CDR3 protein: CAWSVYEVGYTF. In nucleotides, the CDR3 is TGTGCCTGGAGTGTATATGAAGTAGGTTACACCTTC.

This clone occurred a few times. V usage is TRBV7-9 and J usage is TRBJ1-1; D not certain. Germline loops: CDR1 SEHNR, CDR2 FQNEAQ (reference sequence). The CDR3 contains 16 residues. Trimming shortened V by 7 bases and J by 5 bases, and 23 bases separated the two germline ends. CDR3 DNA: TGTGCCAGCAAGCCCCTCGTTGAAGGGAGTTATACTGAAGCTTTCTTT. It is translated as CASKPLVEGSYTEAFF. The entire variable domain, with the rest obtained from reference TRBV7-9 and TRBJ1-1, is as follows: DTGVSQNPRHKITKRGQNVTFRCDPISEHNRLYWYRQTLGQGPEFLTYFQNEAQLEKSRLLSDRFSAERPKGSFSTLEIQRTEQGDSAMYLCASKPLVEGSYTEAFFGQGTRLTVV.

J is TRBJ1-2 and V is TRBV29-1; TRBD1 might be the D (5 bases). This CDR3 is built from 10 residues. Germline CDR1 is SQVTM and CDR2 is ANQGSEA. This CDR3 reads CRQQEDGYTF. The CDR3 DNA reads TGCAGGCAACAGGAGGATGGCTACACCTTC.

This clone occurred a few times. The rearrangement uses TRBV20-1 and TRBJ2-5; D is undetermined. Between the trimmed V and J ends, which lost 1 base and 13 bases, there was a span of 13 bases. From germline, CDR1 is DFQATT and CDR2 SNEGSKA (reference sequence). This CDR3 is 11 amino acids long. The CDR3 sequence: CSARVRQALYF. The CDR3 DNA sequence: TGCAGTGCTAGAGTGCGGCAGGCCCTGTACTTC.